This TCR beta chain was documented in a study of shared clonotypes between healthy human individuals. The V end was cut by 3 bases, the J end by 6 bases, with 8 bases between. This CDR3 has 13 amino acids. Looked up from germline, CDR1 is MDHEN and CDR2 is SYDVKM. Terminally differentiated effector memory CD45RA+ cells were excluded by CCR7 positive selection of CD45RO-negative cells. The test was conducted at deep level. Sequencing was performed with immunoSEQ multiplex PCR; in TCRdb, only in-frame clones are kept and a portion is missing. The sample has about 1,800,000 clones, approximately 94% seen once. This clone was picked up one time. The same CDR3 is also encoded by other DNA sequences in this sample.

The chain employs TRBV28 and TRBJ2-2; D is uncertain. This TCR derives from a man aged 18 to 35 in good health. What was sequenced was naive CD8+ T cells sorted from blood. CDR3 sequence (DNA): TGTGCCAGCAGTTTCAGCCCGCCCGGGGAGCTGTTTTTT. Its protein is CASSFSPPGELFF.